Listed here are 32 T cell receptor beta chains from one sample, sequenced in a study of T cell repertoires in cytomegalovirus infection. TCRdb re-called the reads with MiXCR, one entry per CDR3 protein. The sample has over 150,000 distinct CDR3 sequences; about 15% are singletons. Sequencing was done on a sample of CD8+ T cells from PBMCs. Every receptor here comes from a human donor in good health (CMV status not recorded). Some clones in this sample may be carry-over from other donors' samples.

CDR3 in amino acids: CASSLPQDRSSYNEQFF. The CDR3 DNA is TGTGCCAGCAGTTTACCCCAGGACAGGAGCTCCTACAATGAGCAGTTCTTC. The V call is TRBV28, the J call TRBJ2-1, with 7 bases lining up with TRBD1. The junction had 7 bases not matched to a gene; V was cut back by 2 bases and J by 0 bases. CDR3 size: 17 residues. Germline V lookup: CDR1 MDHEN, CDR2 SYDVKM. Full variable domain (missing parts from reference TRBV28 and TRBJ2-1): DVKVTQSSRYLVKRTGEKVFLECVQDMDHENMFWYRQDPGLGLRLIYFSYDVKMKEKGDIPEGYSVSREKKERFSLILESASTNQTSMYLCASSLPQDRSSYNEQFFGPGTRLTVL.

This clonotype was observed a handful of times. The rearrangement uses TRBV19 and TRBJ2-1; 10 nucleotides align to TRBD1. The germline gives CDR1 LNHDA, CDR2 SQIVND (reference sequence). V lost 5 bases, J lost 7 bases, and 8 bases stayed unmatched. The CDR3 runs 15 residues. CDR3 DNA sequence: TGTGCCAGTAGTCTCTTGGACAGGGGGAAAAATGAGCAGTTCTTC. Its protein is CASSLLDRGKNEQFF.

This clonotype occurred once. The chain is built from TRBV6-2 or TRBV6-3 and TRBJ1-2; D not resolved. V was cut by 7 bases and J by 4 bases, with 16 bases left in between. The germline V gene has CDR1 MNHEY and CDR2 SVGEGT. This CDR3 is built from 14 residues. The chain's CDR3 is CASTKAPGTYGYTF. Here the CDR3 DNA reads TGTGCCAGCACCAAAGCCCCGGGTACCTATGGCTACACCTTC.

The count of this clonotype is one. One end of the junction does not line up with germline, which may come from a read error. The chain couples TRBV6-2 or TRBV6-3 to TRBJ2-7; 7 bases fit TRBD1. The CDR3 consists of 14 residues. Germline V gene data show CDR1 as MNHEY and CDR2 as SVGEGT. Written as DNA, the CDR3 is TGTGACAGCAGTCGACAGGGCAACTCCTACGAGCAGTACTTC. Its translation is CDSSRQGNSYEQYF.

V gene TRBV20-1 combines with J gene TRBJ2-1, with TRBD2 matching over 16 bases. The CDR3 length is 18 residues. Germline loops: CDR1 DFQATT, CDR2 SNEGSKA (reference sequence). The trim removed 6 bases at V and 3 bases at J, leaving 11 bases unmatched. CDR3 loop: CSARPGLAGGHYYNEQFF. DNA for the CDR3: TGCAGTGCGAGACCGGGACTAGCGGGGGGGCATTACTACAATGAGCAGTTCTTC.

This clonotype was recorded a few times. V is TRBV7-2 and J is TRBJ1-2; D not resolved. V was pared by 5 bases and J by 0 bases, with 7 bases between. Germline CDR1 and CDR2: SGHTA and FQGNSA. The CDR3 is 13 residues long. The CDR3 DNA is TGTGCCAGCAGCCCCGGGACTAACTATGGCTACACCTTC. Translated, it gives CASSPGTNYGYTF.

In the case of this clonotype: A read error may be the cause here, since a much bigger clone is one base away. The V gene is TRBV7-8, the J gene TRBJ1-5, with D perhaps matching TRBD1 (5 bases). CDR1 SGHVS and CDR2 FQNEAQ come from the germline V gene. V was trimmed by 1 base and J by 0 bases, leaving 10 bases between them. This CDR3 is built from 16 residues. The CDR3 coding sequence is TGTGCCAGCAGCTTAGAGGGGCAGACTAGCAATCAGCCCCAGCATTTT. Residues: CASSLEGQTSNQPQHF.

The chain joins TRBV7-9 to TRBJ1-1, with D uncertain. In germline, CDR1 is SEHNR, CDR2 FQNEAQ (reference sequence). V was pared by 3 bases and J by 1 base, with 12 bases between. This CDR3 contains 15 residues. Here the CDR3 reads CASSFRAGQNTEAFF. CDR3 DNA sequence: TGTGCCAGCAGCTTTCGGGCAGGTCAGAACACTGAAGCTTTCTTT.

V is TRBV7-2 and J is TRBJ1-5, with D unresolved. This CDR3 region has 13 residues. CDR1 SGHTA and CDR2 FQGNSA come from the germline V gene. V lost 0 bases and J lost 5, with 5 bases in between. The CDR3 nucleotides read TGTGCCAGCAGCTTAGCTAATCATCAGCCCCAGCATTTT. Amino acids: CASSLANHQPQHF.

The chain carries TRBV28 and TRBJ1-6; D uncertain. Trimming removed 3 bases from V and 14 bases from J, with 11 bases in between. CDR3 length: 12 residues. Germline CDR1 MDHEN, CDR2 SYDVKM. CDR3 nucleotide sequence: TGTGCCAGCAGTTTTGGGCTCGTATCCCTCCACTTT. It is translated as CASSFGLVSLHF.

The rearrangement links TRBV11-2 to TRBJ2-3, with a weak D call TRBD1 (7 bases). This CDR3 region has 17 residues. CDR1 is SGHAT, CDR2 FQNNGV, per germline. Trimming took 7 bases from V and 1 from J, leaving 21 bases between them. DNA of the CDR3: TGTGCCAGCACCAACTCCGGAGGGGGCGAGGGCACAGATACGCAGTATTTT. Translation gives CASTNSGGGEGTDTQYF. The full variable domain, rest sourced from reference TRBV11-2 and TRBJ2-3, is EAGVAQSPRYKIIEKRQSVAFWCNPISGHATLYWYQQILGQGPKLLIQFQNNGVVDDSQLPKDRFSAERLKGVDSTLKIQPAKLEDSAVYLCASTNSGGGEGTDTQYFGPGTRLTVL.

The CDR3: CASIPGQVLFNYGYTF. In DNA form, the CDR3 reads TGTGCCAGCATTCCGGGACAGGTACTCTTTAACTATGGCTACACCTTC. The chain joins TRBV2 to TRBJ1-2, with TRBD1 matching 8 bases. The germline V gene encodes CDR1 SNHLY and CDR2 FYNNEI. The CDR3 sequence is 16 residues long. V lost 7 bases, J lost 1 base, and 11 bases stayed unmatched.

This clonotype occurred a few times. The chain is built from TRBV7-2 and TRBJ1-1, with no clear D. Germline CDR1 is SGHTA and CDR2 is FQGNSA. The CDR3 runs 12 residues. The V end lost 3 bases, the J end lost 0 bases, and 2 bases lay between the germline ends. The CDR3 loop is CASSFVNTEAFF. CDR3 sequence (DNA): TGTGCCAGCAGCTTTGTGAACACTGAAGCTTTCTTT.

The CDR3 spells CASSPFAGGADTQYF. The CDR3 nucleotides read TGTGCCAGCAGCCCTTTTGCCGGGGGGGCAGATACGCAGTATTTT. The V gene is TRBV6-4, the J gene TRBJ2-3; 8 nucleotides line up with TRBD2. Germline CDR1 is MRHNA and CDR2 is SNTAGT. With 6 bases clipped from V and 4 bases from J, the junction kept 9 bases outside the gene matches. The CDR3 consists of 15 residues.

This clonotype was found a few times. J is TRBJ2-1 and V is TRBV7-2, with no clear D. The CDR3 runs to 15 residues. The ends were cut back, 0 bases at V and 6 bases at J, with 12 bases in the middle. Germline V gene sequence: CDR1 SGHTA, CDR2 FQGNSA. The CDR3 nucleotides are TGTGCCAGCAGCTTAGCGGGAAGTAGAGGCAATGAGCAGTTCTTC. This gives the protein CASSLAGSRGNEQFF.

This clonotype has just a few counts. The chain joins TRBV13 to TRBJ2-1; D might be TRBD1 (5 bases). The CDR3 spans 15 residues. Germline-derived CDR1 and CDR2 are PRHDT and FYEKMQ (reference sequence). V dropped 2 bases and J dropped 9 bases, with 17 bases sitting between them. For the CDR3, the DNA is TGTGCCAGCAGCTTACAGGGATCGTTTTTATCTGAGCAGTTCTTC. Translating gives CASSLQGSFLSEQFF.

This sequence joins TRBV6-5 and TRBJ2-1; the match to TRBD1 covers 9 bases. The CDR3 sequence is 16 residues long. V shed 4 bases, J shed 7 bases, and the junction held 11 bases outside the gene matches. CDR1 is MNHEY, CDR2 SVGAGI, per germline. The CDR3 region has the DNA TGTGCCAGCAGTTTCCCGGGACAGGGTTTGTGGAATGAGCAGTTCTTC. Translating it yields CASSFPGQGLWNEQFF.

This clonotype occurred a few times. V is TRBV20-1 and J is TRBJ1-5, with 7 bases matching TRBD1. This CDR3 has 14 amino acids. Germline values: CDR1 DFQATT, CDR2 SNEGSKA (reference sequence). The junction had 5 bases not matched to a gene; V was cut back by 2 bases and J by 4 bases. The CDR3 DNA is TGCAGTGCTAGAAAATGGGACAGTAATCAGCCCCAGCATTTT. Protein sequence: CSARKWDSNQPQHF.

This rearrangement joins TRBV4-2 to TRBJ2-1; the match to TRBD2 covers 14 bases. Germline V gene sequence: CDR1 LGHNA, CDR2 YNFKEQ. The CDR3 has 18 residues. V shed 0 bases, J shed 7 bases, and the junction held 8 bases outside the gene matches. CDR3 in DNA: TGTGCCAGCAGCCAAGATTCCCGACTAGCGGGGGGGAGGAATGAGCAGTTCTTC. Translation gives CASSQDSRLAGGRNEQFF.

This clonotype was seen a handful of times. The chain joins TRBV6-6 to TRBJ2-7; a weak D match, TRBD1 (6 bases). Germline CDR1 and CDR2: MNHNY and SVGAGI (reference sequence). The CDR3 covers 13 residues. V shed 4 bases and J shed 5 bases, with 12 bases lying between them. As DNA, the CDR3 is TGTGCCAGCAGTTTACAGGGTCCGGACGAGCAGTACTTC. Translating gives CASSLQGPDEQYF.

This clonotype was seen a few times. The CDR3 nucleotides read TGTGCCAGCAGTTTAGCGCCCTTCCGACGGGGGAACACTGAAGCTTTCTTT. Translated, it gives CASSLAPFRRGNTEAFF. V is TRBV12-3 or TRBV12-4 and J is TRBJ1-1; D gene unclear. The CDR3 extends over 17 amino acids. V lost 0 bases, J lost 1 base, and 15 bases lay in between.

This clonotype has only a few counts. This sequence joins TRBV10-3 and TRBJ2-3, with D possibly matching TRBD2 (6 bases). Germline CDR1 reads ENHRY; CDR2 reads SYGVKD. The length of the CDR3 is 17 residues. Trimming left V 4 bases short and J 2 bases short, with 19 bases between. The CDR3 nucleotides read TGTGCCATCAGTGTTTTTCGCGGGATGGGGGACACAGATACGCAGTATTTT. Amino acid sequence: CAISVFRGMGDTDTQYF.

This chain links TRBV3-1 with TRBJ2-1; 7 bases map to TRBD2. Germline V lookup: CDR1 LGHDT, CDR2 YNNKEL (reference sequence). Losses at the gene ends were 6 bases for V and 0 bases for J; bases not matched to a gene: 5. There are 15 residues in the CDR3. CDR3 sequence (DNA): TGTGCCAGCAGTGCGCGGGGGAGCTCCTACAATGAGCAGTTCTTC. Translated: CASSARGSSYNEQFF.

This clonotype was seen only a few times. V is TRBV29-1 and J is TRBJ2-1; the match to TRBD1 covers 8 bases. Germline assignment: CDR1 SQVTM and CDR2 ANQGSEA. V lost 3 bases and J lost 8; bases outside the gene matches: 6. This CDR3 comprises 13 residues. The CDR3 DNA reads TGCAGCGTTGACGGGCAGGGGGCCGATGAGCAGTTCTTC. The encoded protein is CSVDGQGADEQFF.

The CDR3 DNA reads as TGTGCCAGCAGTCCCCTGACGGCTTACACAGATACGCAGTATTTT. Translation gives CASSPLTAYTDTQYF. The J gene is TRBJ2-3, the V gene TRBV6-6, with unresolved D. The V end lost 5 bases, the J end lost 2 bases, and 14 bases lay between the germline ends. Germline CDR1 MNHNY, CDR2 SVGAGI (reference sequence). The CDR3 covers 15 residues.

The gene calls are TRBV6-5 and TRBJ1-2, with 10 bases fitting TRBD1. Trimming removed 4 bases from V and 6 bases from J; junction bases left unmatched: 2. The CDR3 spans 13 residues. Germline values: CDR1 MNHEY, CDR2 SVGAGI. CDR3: CASSSTGGHGYTF. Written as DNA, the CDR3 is TGTGCCAGCAGTTCGACAGGGGGCCATGGCTACACCTTC.

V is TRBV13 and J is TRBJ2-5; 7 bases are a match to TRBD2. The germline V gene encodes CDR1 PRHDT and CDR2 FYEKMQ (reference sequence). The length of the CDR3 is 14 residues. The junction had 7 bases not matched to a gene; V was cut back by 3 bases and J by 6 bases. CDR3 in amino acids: CASSFHTGGKTQYF. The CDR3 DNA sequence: TGTGCCAGCAGCTTCCATACGGGAGGAAAGACCCAGTACTTC.

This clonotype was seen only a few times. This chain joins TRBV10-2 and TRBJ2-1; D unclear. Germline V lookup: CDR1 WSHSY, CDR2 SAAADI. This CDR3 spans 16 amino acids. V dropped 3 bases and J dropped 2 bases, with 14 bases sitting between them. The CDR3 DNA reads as TGCGCCAGCAGTGAAATTGTCGGCCCGACCTACAATGAGCAGTTCTTC. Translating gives CASSEIVGPTYNEQFF.

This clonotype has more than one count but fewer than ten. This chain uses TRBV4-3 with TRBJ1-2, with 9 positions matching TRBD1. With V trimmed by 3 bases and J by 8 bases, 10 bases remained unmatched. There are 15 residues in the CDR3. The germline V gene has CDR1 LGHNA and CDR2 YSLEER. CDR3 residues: CASSQILGDRVGYTF. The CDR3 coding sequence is TGCGCCAGCAGCCAGATCCTCGGGGACAGGGTAGGCTACACCTTC.

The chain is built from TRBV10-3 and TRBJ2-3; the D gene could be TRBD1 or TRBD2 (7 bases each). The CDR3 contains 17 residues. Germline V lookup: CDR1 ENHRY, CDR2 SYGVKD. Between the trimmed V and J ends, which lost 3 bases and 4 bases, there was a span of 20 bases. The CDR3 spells CAISEGVRGGNPDTQYF. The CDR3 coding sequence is TGTGCCATCAGTGAAGGTGTCAGGGGGGGAAATCCAGATACGCAGTATTTT.

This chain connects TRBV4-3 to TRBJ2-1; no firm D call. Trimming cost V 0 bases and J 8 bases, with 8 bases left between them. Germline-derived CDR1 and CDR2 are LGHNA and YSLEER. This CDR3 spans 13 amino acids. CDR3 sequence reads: CASSQDNGYEQFF. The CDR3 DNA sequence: TGCGCCAGCAGCCAAGATAATGGGTATGAGCAGTTCTTC.

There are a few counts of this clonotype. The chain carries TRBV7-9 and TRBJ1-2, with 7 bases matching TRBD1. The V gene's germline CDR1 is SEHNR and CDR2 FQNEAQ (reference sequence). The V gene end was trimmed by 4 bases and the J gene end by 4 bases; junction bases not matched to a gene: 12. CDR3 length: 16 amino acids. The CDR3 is CASSSPDRSSFYGYTF. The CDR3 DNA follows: TGTGCCAGCAGCTCCCCGGACAGGTCCTCCTTCTATGGCTACACCTTC. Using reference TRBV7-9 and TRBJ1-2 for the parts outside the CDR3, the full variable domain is DTGVSQNPRHKITKRGQNVTFRCDPISEHNRLYWYRQTLGQGPEFLTYFQNEAQLEKSRLLSDRFSAERPKGSFSTLEIQRTEQGDSAMYLCASSSPDRSSFYGYTFGSGTRLTVV.